The source of this T cell receptor beta chain is a study of cytomegalovirus exposure and HLA in healthy donors (dated by TCRdb to 2015 to 2018). The study in broad terms: In an earlier analysis of approximately 500 of the donors, 250 to 300 Gb of sequence data and approximately 120 million unique TCR beta sequences from about 179 million T cells were reported. Donor age, sex, ethnicity and CMV serostatus were compiled together with the repertoire data. Using immunosequencing, the study profiled T cell repertoires from 640 or so subjects and related those repertoires to cytomegalovirus serostatus. Every discovery cohort repertoire had been produced on one sequencing platform. In addition to the first cohort of 650 to 750 subjects, a separate validation cohort of some 120 different subjects was used. A later analysis re-examined previously published TCR beta repertoires from more than 600 donors and added high-resolution HLA genotyping to investigate patterns of TCR occurrence. Among the roughly 400 genotyped donors, approximately 77% belonged to the genetic ancestry cluster associated with self-reported Caucasian donors. In a later genetic analysis, genome-wide SNP genotypes for 398 of the 666 donors were used, and that subset was treated as a discovery cohort. HLA typing covered class I and class II loci at four-digit resolution. Across approximately 400 genotyped donors of the cohort, an average of approximately 240,000 unique TCR beta nucleotide sequences per donor were sequenced, and roughly a sixth of those sequences were non-productive. High-throughput TCR immunosequencing, statistical association of individual TCRs with disease status, and machine learning were combined to predict cytomegalovirus infection status. The study was designed to test whether signatures of past pathogen exposure could be identified by cataloging public T cell receptors. A handful of DR-DQ haplotypes were treated as single units for association and clustering because of strong linkage in the cohort. Typing coverage differed by locus: A, B, C, DRB1 and DQB1 were typed in about 620-640 donors, DQA1 in 522, DPA1 in 606, and DPB1 in 400 to 490. Approximately 300 gigabases of sequencing data and approximately 93 million unique TCR sequences were included in an early release covering under 650 HLA-typed donors. An earlier analysis of fewer than 700 of the donors applied high-throughput TCR beta sequencing to assess whether each TCR beta V gene segment acted as functional or pseudogenic. Rather than drawing on any new phenotypic data, the later analysis identified candidate immune exposures from TCR beta sequences and the way those sequences occurred across donors. Points the paper makes about the study in general: When HLA alleles, especially DR and DQ, strongly co-occurred, attributing TCR associations to individual alleles was difficult. In an earlier analysis of 587 of the donors, most TCR beta V segments were observed in productive rearrangements about 87% or about 30% of the time, broadly matching IMGT annotations. The 87-base-pair reads could not distinguish some IMGT-functional V segments, including TRBV6-2 and TRBV6-3, so those segments were excluded. A later analysis found that most CMV-associated TCR beta chains appeared HLA-restricted, with HLA associations seemingly driven largely by CMV exposure. Cytomegalovirus status was reported to be diagnosed by the classifier with high specificity and sensitivity in both the original and validation cohorts. A cluster of highly shared sequence variants was judged likely to be a technical artifact of the sequencing pipeline. A later analysis found that HLA-associated TCR beta chains were more clonally expanded and had lower generation probabilities than equally common non-associated chains. While some public TCRs were present in many individuals, most TCR sequences turned up only very rarely across donors. The presence/absence analyses assumed that sequencing depth was roughly uniform across donors, and that assumption may not be true. In a later analysis, several top co-occurrence clusters were reported to appear linked to parvovirus B19, influenza, CMV and Epstein-Barr virus. In vitro tests confirmed that a few of the cytomegalovirus-associated TCR beta chains recognize cytomegalovirus antigens. Compared with the roughly 700-donor mean, donors in an Asian-associated ancestry cluster had fewer N-insertions in productive TCRs, according to a later genetic analysis. A further reported finding was that TCR beta sequences accurately predicted the HLA-A and HLA-B alleles for most subjects in the first cohort. Only TCR beta chains were sequenced in this cohort, and the absence of alpha or paired-chain data limited detectable features. The authors suggested that the approach could potentially be extended to other disease states and immunological phenotypes. A later genetic analysis associated a missense DCLRE1C variant with V-gene and J-gene trimming of TCR beta chains, and an independent cohort replicated the association. A later analysis found that TCR association rates varied across HLA loci, with DRB1 alleles showing the most associated TCRs and HLA-C alleles the fewest. The earlier analysis of 587 of the donors excluded roughly 17 rarely observed V segments, including chromosome 9 orphons, because counts were too low. The study gave a list of some 150 TCR beta chains associated with cytomegalovirus. Specific HLA alleles were associated with 15,000 to 20,000 TCR beta sequences at a false discovery rate of 0.05 in a later analysis. HLA typing was unavailable for some donors at each locus, so association tests used only the typed subset. Correlated functional status among segregating V segments might reflect linkage disequilibrium, but an unknown experimental factor could not be ruled out. Immune exposure information for the cohort was limited to CMV serostatus.

This clone was recorded a few times. Its antigen is unknown. The input lacks base qualities; no much larger clone sits a single base away. The cohort was made up of under 800 healthy bone marrow donors. All cohort members were sampled while nominally healthy, although unrecorded immune exposures were likely present. The donor was CMV seropositive and was included in the group of almost 300 seropositive cohort members. A peripheral blood sample was collected from each donor, and TCR beta sequencing was performed on peripheral blood mononuclear cells. Genomic DNA extraction from the blood cell samples was performed with the Qiagen DNeasy Blood Extraction Kit. The CDR3, cysteine through phenylalanine, is 12 amino acids long. Only the CDR3 portion is preserved as DNA: 36 bases, with reading frame beginning at the first base. V and J are truncated by 3 bases and 1 base respectively, leaving an intervening sequence of 5 bases. CDR1 SQVTM and CDR2 ANQGSEA were looked up in the germline V gene.

Libraries were built with the immunoSEQ multiplex PCR assay. A mixture of 60 forward primers for TCR Vbeta segments and 13 reverse primers for TCR Jbeta segments was used in the multiplex PCR. The CDR3 region of rearranged TCR beta genes was amplified from genomic DNA by a multiplex PCR assay. The Illumina HiSeq System was used to sequence the amplified TCR beta libraries as 87-base-pair reads. Per the source publication's procedure: A later analysis tallied 70 million to 100 million unique TCR beta chains across the 550 to 850 repertoires, and approximately 12 million of those chains were shared by two or more donors. A nearest-neighbor algorithm error-corrected the raw reads and collapsed the reads into unique sequences, merging closely related sequences to remove PCR and sequencing errors. CDR3 sequences were aligned to IMGT reference sequences to assign V, D and J gene segments. Each retained sequence needed at least a six-nucleotide match to both a V gene segment and a J gene segment. A rearrangement counted as productive if the CDR3 had no stop codons and remained in frame with V and J, and every other rearrangement counted as non-productive. CDR3 was defined by IMGT convention, running from the second conserved V-encoded cysteine to the conserved J-encoded phenylalanine. The earlier analysis of 500 to 650 of the donors excluded any sequence lacking an unambiguous match to a single V gene segment. An earlier analysis of almost 600 of the donors classified V segments as functional when productive rearrangements were above 56.7% and as segregating when the standard deviation between donors was above 5%. To diagnose cytomegalovirus status from the catalog of TCR beta chain sequences, a statistical classification framework was built. In a later analysis, TCR nucleotide sequences were compared against IMGT/GENE-DB human TR gene sequences so that V and J genes could be assigned. A later analysis assigned CDR3 sequences and most-parsimonious VDJ recombination scenarios with the TCRdist pipeline. A later analysis defined each TCR beta chain by its CDR3 amino acid sequence plus V-gene family, and excluded reads lacking a unique V-gene family. A later analysis removed 500 to 650 highly shared, low-generation-probability nucleotide sequences to deal with suspected cross-contamination and a sequencing artifact. For each public chain, a later analysis derived a clonal expansion index from normalized ranks of inferred template counts within each repertoire. Generation probabilities in a later analysis came from a VDJ recombination model fitted to out-of-frame rearrangements, and those results were checked against IGoR. Hypergeometric tests were used in a later analysis to score TCR-TCR, TCR-HLA and TCR-CMV co-occurrence, with a repertoire-size bias correction applied to the TCR pairs. A later analysis estimated false discovery rates by permuting HLA or CMV assignments 20 times. In a later analysis, co-occurring TCRs were grouped with DBSCAN, and TCRdist sequence similarity was added when clustering was performed within HLA-allele-positive subsets. Repertoires with fewer than 30,000 or more than 120,000 public chains, plus five repertoires with anomalous nucleotide sharing, were excluded from co-occurrence clustering. TCRdb carries this immuneACCESS record with in-frame sequences only. Its versions omit some clonotypes, under half of them owing to an unresolved V gene in the studies checked, with the rest unexplained. V and J calls plus clone size are reproduced from that table; the DNA served to infer D and trimming. In all, the sample holds 88,000 or so clones, and 62% of those were seen once. 4% to 4.5% of the sample comes from the top ten.

Sequencing used PBMCs. This TCR derives from a male donor in good health and CMV-seropositive. The chain joins TRBV29-1 to TRBJ2-3; TRBD1 is a possible D gene, resting on 5 matching bases. In nucleotides, the sequence is TGCAGCGTTGACAGGGGCACAGATACGCAGTATTTT. Its coded protein is CSVDRGTDTQYF.